This entry describes one T cell receptor beta chain. Its antigen is still unknown. 60 Vbeta and 13 Jbeta primers were used in PCR. This table comes from immunoSEQ multiplex PCR, and its TCRdb copy is limited to in-frame clones, with some not included. The profile shows 60,000 to 70,000 clones, just under 70% of them singletons. At sampling all donors were nominally healthy, likely with unrecorded immune exposures. This specimen belongs to a study of cytomegalovirus exposure and HLA in healthy donors. Overall study findings and caveats: Analysis was performed later, and it showed HLA-associated TCR beta chains to be more clonally expanded than equally common others. Sequencing probably produced one cluster of sequence variants that were highly shared. A later analysis reported that several of the most significant clusters appeared to be linked to common viral pathogens, among them Epstein-Barr virus.

Sequencing input: PBMCs. This clonotype was sampled from a woman under 40 in good health and CMV-seronegative.

The CDR3 region is CASSPQEGSGNTIYF. Here the CDR3 DNA reads TGTGCCAGCAGCCCACAGGAGGGGAGTGGAAACACCATATATTTT. The chain couples TRBV6-6 to TRBJ1-3; TRBD1 might be the D (5 bases). The CDR3 totals 15 residues. V was trimmed by 6 bases and J by 3 bases, leaving 15 bases between them. Germline values: CDR1 MNHNY, CDR2 SVGAGI (reference sequence).